A single sample gave rise to the 25 T cell receptor beta chains below, sequenced in a study of technical replicates of blood from a handful of donors (dated by TCRdb to the late 2010s). Library prep was done by the immunoSEQ multiplex PCR assay. TCRdb retrieved this table from immuneACCESS and kept in-frame rearrangements only. Not all clones are present; in checked studies, unresolved V genes account for under half, and no reason is known for the remainder. This sample gives approximately 76,000 clones in total; 80% to 90% of them show up just once. The ten most abundant clones make up about 5.1% of the sample. Sample: PBMCs. All receptors come from a human donor in good health. Some clones in this sample may be carry-over from other donors' samples.

This chain links TRBV6-6 with TRBJ2-1; D gene uncertain. Trimming stripped 5 bases from V and 8 bases from J, with 7 bases between. CDR1 is MNHNY, CDR2 SVGAGI, per germline (reference sequence). The CDR3 totals 11 residues. CDR3 protein: CASSVADEQFF. As DNA, the CDR3 is TGTGCCAGCAGTGTCGCGGATGAGCAGTTCTTC.

This chain uses TRBV15 with TRBJ2-3; unclear D gene. Trimming left V 1 base short and J 5 bases short, with 13 bases between. The CDR3 covers 15 residues. CDR1 is LNHNV and CDR2 is YYDKDF in the germline V gene (reference sequence). CDR3 DNA: TGTGCCACCAGCAGAGGCCAGGTACAAAAAGATACGCAGTATTTT. Protein: CATSRGQVQKDTQYF.

This chain's CDR3 is CAISVRTNYGYTF. The CDR3 coding sequence is TGTGCCATCAGTGTGAGGACTAACTATGGCTACACCTTC. The gene calls are TRBV10-3 and TRBJ1-2; D is unresolved. Deletions cut 4 bases from V and 0 bases from J, with 6 bases between. Germline values: CDR1 ENHRY, CDR2 SYGVKD. CDR3 length: 13 amino acids.

The chain is built from TRBV7-2 and TRBJ1-5, with a possible D match to TRBD1 (6 bases). Trimming pared 1 base from V and 7 bases from J, leaving 11 bases between. The CDR3 runs to 14 residues. Germline CDR1 reads SGHTA; CDR2 reads FQGNSA. The CDR3 spells CASSLEGGYQPQHF. In DNA form, the CDR3 reads TGTGCCAGCAGCTTAGAGGGGGGGTACCAGCCCCAGCATTTT.

This clone occurred once. The chain is built from TRBV5-1 and TRBJ2-3; 8 positions match TRBD2. J lost 2 bases, V lost 0 bases, and 2 bases had no gene match. This CDR3 contains 15 residues. Per the germline V gene, CDR1 is SGHRS and CDR2 is YFSETQ. DNA of the CDR3: TGCGCCAGCAGCTTGGGCGGGGGGCCCACAGATACGCAGTATTTT. It translates to CASSLGGGPTDTQYF.

The genes are TRBV4-2 and TRBJ2-5; D is possibly TRBD1 (5 bases). V shed 0 bases and J shed 4 bases, with 12 bases lying between them. Germline CDR1 reads LGHNA; CDR2 reads YNFKEQ. This CDR3 has 15 amino acids. The CDR3 protein is CASSQDRTDRETQYF. The CDR3 region has the DNA TGTGCCAGCAGCCAAGATAGAACCGACAGAGAGACCCAGTACTTC.

V usage is TRBV7-9 and J usage is TRBJ2-7; D perhaps matches TRBD2 (6 bases). The CDR3 has 15 residues. Trimming took 5 bases from V and 6 from J, leaving 20 bases between them. Germline lookup yields CDR1 SEHNR and CDR2 FQNEAQ (reference sequence). The chain's CDR3 is CASSHRELAEIEQYF. As DNA, the CDR3 is TGTGCCAGCAGCCATAGAGAATTAGCGGAGATCGAGCAGTACTTC. The full variable domain, completed using reference TRBV7-9 and TRBJ2-7, is DTGVSQNPRHKITKRGQNVTFRCDPISEHNRLYWYRQTLGQGPEFLTYFQNEAQLEKSRLLSDRFSAERPKGSFSTLEIQRTEQGDSAMYLCASSHRELAEIEQYFGPGTRLTVT.

This clone was detected only once. The CDR3 DNA reads as TGTGCCAGCAGTTTTTCACAGGGGGTGGGAGAAAAACTGTTTTTT. Encoded protein: CASSFSQGVGEKLFF. The V call is TRBV7-2, the J call TRBJ1-4; TRBD1 matches 8 bases. V trimming: 6 bases; J trimming: 8 bases; junction bases outside the gene matches: 11. The CDR3 has 15 residues. Germline lookup yields CDR1 SGHTA and CDR2 FQGNSA.

This chain uses TRBV7-9 with TRBJ2-7, with 11 nucleotides matching TRBD2. CDR1 and CDR2 from the germline V gene are SEHNR and FQNEAQ (reference sequence). Losses at the gene ends were 3 bases for V and 4 bases for J; bases not matched to a gene: 5. The CDR3 has 15 residues. CDR3 region: CASSFTTSGGYEQYF. CDR3 in DNA: TGTGCCAGCAGCTTCACTACTAGCGGGGGATACGAGCAGTACTTC.

This clone appeared a single time. The CDR3 DNA follows: TGCGCCAGCAGTCAGGGACAGGCCTATTTCCAAGAGACCCAGTACTTC. It specifies CASSQGQAYFQETQYF. The genes are TRBV10-1 and TRBJ2-5; 8 bases map to TRBD1. V lost 5 bases, J lost 1 base, and 9 bases stayed unmatched. The CDR3 is 16 residues long. Per the germline V gene, CDR1 is WNHNN and CDR2 is SYGVQD (reference sequence).

J is TRBJ2-1 and V is TRBV7-2, with a tentative D call TRBD2 (5 bases). The CDR3 sequence is 13 residues long. V was pared by 5 bases and J by 8 bases, with 13 bases between. Germline V CDR1 and CDR2: SGHTA, FQGNSA. CDR3 DNA: TGTGCCAGCAGCCGCCGGGTGAGGGATGAGCAGTTCTTC. Protein product: CASSRRVRDEQFF. Variable domain in full (rest from reference TRBV7-2 and TRBJ2-1): GAGVSQSPSNKVTEKGKDVELRCDPISGHTALYWYRQSLGQGLEFLIYFQGNSAPDKSGLPSDRFSAERTGGSVSTLTIQRTQQEDSAVYLCASSRRVRDEQFFGPGTRLTVL.

This chain links TRBV4-3 with TRBJ1-4; D remains unclear. Trimming removed 3 bases from V and 7 bases from J, with 9 bases in between. Germline-derived CDR1 and CDR2 are LGHNA and YSLEER. The CDR3 totals 13 residues. The CDR3 DNA sequence: TGCGCCAGCAGCCAGACGGCGGGTGAAAAACTGTTTTTT. Translation: CASSQTAGEKLFF.

V usage is TRBV5-4 and J usage is TRBJ1-2; 9 positions agree with TRBD1. The CDR3 consists of 15 residues. CDR1 is SGHNT, CDR2 YYREEE, per germline (reference sequence). V was clipped by 3 bases and J by 1 base; unmatched bases: 4. CDR3 sequence: CASSSPGQGNYGYTF. The CDR3 DNA is TGTGCCAGCAGCTCTCCGGGACAGGGTAACTATGGCTACACCTTC.

The V gene is TRBV7-9, the J gene TRBJ2-7; the D gene is possibly TRBD2 (6 bases). The CDR3 loop spans 13 amino acids. Germline CDR1 reads SEHNR; CDR2 reads FQNEAQ (reference sequence). The germline V and J ends were trimmed by 4 bases and 4 bases, with 11 bases remaining between them. The CDR3 nucleotides read TGTGCCAGCAGCTCGGGACTGGGATACGAGCAGTACTTC. Residues: CASSSGLGYEQYF.

This chain connects TRBV6-6 to TRBJ1-5, with TRBD1 matching 7 bases. CDR1 and CDR2 (germline): MNHNY, SVGAGI (reference sequence). V shed 5 bases, J shed 2 bases, and the junction held 3 bases outside the gene matches. The CDR3 covers 14 residues. CDR3: CASSPGQGNQPQHF. For the CDR3, the DNA is TGTGCCAGCAGTCCCGGACAGGGCAATCAGCCCCAGCATTTT.

V and J are TRBV5-1 and TRBJ1-2, with D possibly TRBD1 on 6 matching bases. The CDR3 extends over 15 amino acids. Germline CDR1 SGHRS, CDR2 YFSETQ. The ends were cut back, 3 bases at V and 3 bases at J, with 15 bases in the middle. The CDR3 region is CASSSQPGQDYGYTF. CDR3 DNA sequence: TGCGCCAGCAGCTCACAACCGGGACAAGACTATGGCTACACCTTC.

This sequence joins TRBV7-9 and TRBJ2-3; D perhaps matches TRBD2 (5 bases). The germline V and J ends were trimmed by 5 bases and 0 bases, with 12 bases remaining between them. The CDR3 covers 15 residues. Looked up from germline, CDR1 is SEHNR and CDR2 is FQNEAQ (reference sequence). CDR3 bases: TGTGCCAGCAGCCCCAGCGGATATAGCACAGATACGCAGTATTTT. As protein: CASSPSGYSTDTQYF.

This chain links TRBV7-9 with TRBJ2-2; no clear D. The ends were cut back, 3 bases at V and 5 bases at J, with 4 bases in the middle. The CDR3 covers 12 residues. Per the germline V gene, CDR1 is SEHNR and CDR2 is FQNEAQ (reference sequence). The DNA of the CDR3 is TGTGCCAGCAGCTTCACAACCGGGGAGCTGTTTTTT. This encodes CASSFTTGELFF.

The rearrangement links TRBV25-1 to TRBJ2-1; a possible D gene is TRBD2 (6 bases). CDR3 length: 15 residues. The germline V and J ends were trimmed by 6 bases and 3 bases, with 15 bases remaining between them. Germline values: CDR1 MGHDK, CDR2 SYGVNS. CDR3 in amino acids: CASRSSSGFYNEQFF. CDR3 sequence (DNA): TGTGCCAGCAGGTCCAGCAGCGGGTTCTACAATGAGCAGTTCTTC. Drawing the rest from reference TRBV25-1 and TRBJ2-1, the complete variable domain is EADIYQTPRYLVIGTGKKITLECSQTMGHDKMYWYQQDPGMELHLIHYSYGVNSTEKGDLSSESTVSRIRTEHFPLTLESARPSHTSQYLCASRSSSGFYNEQFFGPGTRLTVL.

J is TRBJ2-1 and V is TRBV27; 11 bases map to TRBD2. The CDR3 has 16 amino acids. V trimming: 4 bases; J trimming: 7 bases; junction bases outside the gene matches: 9. Germline V CDR1 and CDR2: MNHEY, SMNVEV (reference sequence). In nucleotides, the CDR3 is TGTGCCAGCAGTTCTCTTAGCGGGAGGGCCTCAAATGAGCAGTTCTTC. Amino acid sequence: CASSSLSGRASNEQFF.

The J gene is TRBJ1-2, the V gene TRBV13; 7 nucleotides line up with TRBD1. Germline V gene sequence: CDR1 PRHDT, CDR2 FYEKMQ (reference sequence). The CDR3 is 16 residues long. V lost 5 bases to trimming and J lost 4 bases; unmatched junction nucleotides: 13. This CDR3 reads CASSGGTAPFLYGYTF. CDR3 bases: TGTGCCAGCAGCGGCGGGACAGCCCCCTTTCTCTATGGCTACACCTTC.

The table lists this clone with a count of one. The chain links TRBV5-5 to TRBJ2-2, with 9 bases lining up with TRBD1. The CDR3 length is 16 residues. The V gene's germline CDR1 is SGHKS and CDR2 YYEKEE (reference sequence). After removal of 4 bases from V and 5 bases from J, the junction contained 9 bases not matched to a gene. CDR3 sequence: CASSLPGQGRTGELFF. For the CDR3, the DNA is TGTGCCAGCAGCCTACCGGGACAGGGTCGGACCGGGGAGCTGTTTTTT.

The chain links TRBV9 to TRBJ2-7; 8 bases fit TRBD2. Germline CDR1 and CDR2: SGDLS and YYNGEE. V dropped 4 bases and J dropped 5; count of bases not matched to a gene: 8. This CDR3 region has 14 residues. The chain's CDR3 is CASSSGLAGHEQYF. The CDR3 DNA reads TGTGCCAGCAGCTCCGGTCTAGCGGGCCACGAGCAGTACTTC.

The chain employs TRBV19 and TRBJ2-1, with D perhaps TRBD1 (6 bases). The germline V gene encodes CDR1 LNHDA and CDR2 SQIVND (reference sequence). The CDR3 runs 13 residues. The V and J ends lost 8 bases and 4 bases respectively, with 12 bases between them. DNA for the CDR3: TGTGCCAGTCGACAGGAACCATACAATGAGCAGTTCTTC. Encoded protein: CASRQEPYNEQFF.

This clone was found a few times. The rearrangement joins TRBV7-9 to TRBJ1-1, with 7 bases that match TRBD1. The CDR3 covers 17 residues. The V gene's germline CDR1 is SEHNR and CDR2 FQNEAQ (reference sequence). The V gene end was trimmed by 0 bases and the J gene end by 7 bases; junction bases not matched to a gene: 14. The CDR3 protein is CASSLARPLQQGIEAFF. The CDR3 coding sequence is TGTGCCAGCAGCTTAGCGCGGCCGCTTCAACAGGGGATTGAAGCTTTCTTT.